This record looks at one T cell receptor (beta chain) sequence and its context. Its specificity is unknown. TCRdb reanalyzed the 5' RACE reads and collapses them to one entry per CDR3 protein, without DNA. Its clone listing holds under 500,000 distinct CDR3 sequences. The CDR3 has 16 residues. Germline CDR1 reads DFQATT; CDR2 reads SNEGSKA (reference sequence). This entry belongs to a study of T cells expressing NK-cell markers. The overall study: Of eight sequenced donors, seven were HCMV-seropositive and one HCMV-seronegative. Study-level results: The study left the HCMV specificity of expanded NKG2C+ T cell clones unresolved. These same clonotypes (in several donors) also led the CD3+CD56-NKG2C+ fraction.

This TCR was recovered from a woman aged 18 to 75 in good health. The chain is built from TRBV20-1 and TRBJ1-6. The sequencing sample was made of blood T cells: a sorted CD56 or NKG2C T cell subset, CD4+ or CD8+ T cells, or bulk PBMC T cells (not recorded which). The CDR3: CSASVEGSSYNSPLHF.